The sequence of this TCR beta chain was determined in a study of pediatric ulcerative colitis. V lost 3 bases, J lost 1 base, and 1 base lay in between. CDR3 length equals 11 residues. CDR1 and CDR2 from the germline V gene are SGDLS and YYNGEE. Profiling relied on immunoSEQ multiplex PCR, and the TCRdb table lists in-frame clones only, not all of them. The table lists around 61,000 clones, roughly nine tenths of them singletons. The sequenced sample consisted of blood. The TCR originated in a boy younger than 18 with severe ulcerative colitis. The chain is built from TRBV9 and TRBJ2-5; no reliable D call. The CDR3 region has the DNA TGTGCCAGCAGCGCCCAAGAGACCCAGTACTTC. It translates to CASSAQETQYF.